This T cell receptor beta chain stems from a study of control samples from healthy donors and cancer patients. The CDR3 runs to 16 residues. The germline CDR1 and CDR2 sequences are SEHNR and FQNEAQ (reference sequence). V dropped 1 base and J dropped 6; count of bases not matched to a gene: 6. Profiling relied on immunoSEQ multiplex PCR, and the TCRdb table lists in-frame clones only, not all of them. The sample carries 150,000 to 200,000 clones, roughly 89% recorded once. This chain connects TRBV7-9 to TRBJ2-3; 11 bases match TRBD2. Source material: blood. The clonotype was recovered from a woman aged 25 to 39 in good health. Written as DNA, the CDR3 is TGTGCCAGCAGCTTAGACCTAGCGGGAGGACGGGATACGCAGTATTTT. As protein: CASSLDLAGGRDTQYF.